This TCR beta chain appears in the sequencing data of a study of blood T cell repertoires in COVID-19 (dated by TCRdb to 2020 to 2022). With regard to the full study: Samples from collaborators originated in the United States, Italy and Spain and spanned both the acute and convalescent phases of COVID-19. Deeply sampled blood TCRbeta repertoires from subjects exposed to, actively infected with, or recovered from COVID-19 were included in the dataset. The material from the prospective study consisted of cDNA or gDNA derived from T cells, B-cell-depleted T cells, or PBMCs. Where available, HLA class I and class II types were taken from metadata supplied by the sample provider and were not determined by assay-based typing. Nearly every sample came with metadata listing a de-identified subject ID, COVID-19 status, age in years and sex. Samples came from the ongoing ImmuneRACE study (first 160 participants) plus 1,254 subjects from 6 global collaborators. The repertoires were released in a freely available public database intended as a resource for research on the immune response to SARS-CoV-2.

Collaborating institutions collected whole blood in K2EDTA tubes following their own protocols. For TCRbeta analysis, collaborator samples were shipped as frozen whole blood, as isolated PBMCs, or as DNA extracted from either sample type. TCRbeta CDR3 regions were amplified from genomic DNA using the immunoSEQ Assay, a bias-controlled multiplex PCR. On the study's bioinformatics: The number of nucleated cells in each sample was estimated from the amplification of reference gene primers within the assay. To quantify the absolute abundance of each unique TCRbeta CDR3 rearrangement, sequence reads were collapsed and filtered. For each sample, productive Simpson clonality was calculated as the square root of Simpson's diversity index over productive rearrangements. This is the immuneACCESS table as TCRdb keeps it, with only in-frame sequences that have V and J called. A part of the clones is gone; compared with another copy, unresolved V genes explain less than half, and the rest is unexplained. V and J calls plus clone size are reproduced from that table; the DNA served to infer D and trimming. Present in this sample are 120,000 to 150,000 clones, more than 60% of which were seen just once. Jointly, the top ten make up roughly 17% of the sample.

This clone was detected only a few times. Its antigen is still unknown. No base qualities exist here, and no much larger clone lies one base off it. Study-wide conclusions, independent of this receptor: Clinical and demographic metadata were provided uncurated, with the amount varying by source and participant.

The CDR3 runs 13 amino acids, cysteine and phenylalanine included. Only CDR3 DNA is held: 39 bases, read in frame from base 1. CDR1 is given as MNHEY and CDR2 as SVGAGI, both from the germline V gene. Cut back by 11 bases and 6 bases, the V and J ends lie 17 bases apart. This TCR came from a man aged 50 to 60 with acute or convalescent COVID-19. Recombination linked TRBV6-5 to TRBJ2-4, with TRBD2 tentatively as D gene (5 bases match). Sequencing input: peripheral blood. The sequenced DNA: TGTGCCTCTAACGAGCGGTCCTCAAACATTCAGTACTTC. It translates to CASNERSSNIQYF.